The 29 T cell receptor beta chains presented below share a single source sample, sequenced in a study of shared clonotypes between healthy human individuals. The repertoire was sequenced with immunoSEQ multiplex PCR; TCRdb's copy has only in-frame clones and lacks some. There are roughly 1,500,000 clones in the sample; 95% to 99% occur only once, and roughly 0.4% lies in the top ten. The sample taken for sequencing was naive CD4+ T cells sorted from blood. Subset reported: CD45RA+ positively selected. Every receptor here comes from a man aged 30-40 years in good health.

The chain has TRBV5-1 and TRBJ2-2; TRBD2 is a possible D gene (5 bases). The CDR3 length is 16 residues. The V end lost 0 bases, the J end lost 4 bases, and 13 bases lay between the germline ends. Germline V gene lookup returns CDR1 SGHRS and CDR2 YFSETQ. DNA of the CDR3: TGCGCCAGCAGCTTGGCGGTGGGAGTAGGCACCGGGGAGCTGTTTTTT. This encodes CASSLAVGVGTGELFF. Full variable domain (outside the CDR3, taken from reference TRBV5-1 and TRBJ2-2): KAGVTQTPRYLIKTRGQQVTLSCSPISGHRSVSWYQQTPGQGLQFLFEYFSETQRNKGNFPGRFSGRQFSNSRSEMNVSTLELGDSALYLCASSLAVGVGTGELFFGEGSRLTVL.

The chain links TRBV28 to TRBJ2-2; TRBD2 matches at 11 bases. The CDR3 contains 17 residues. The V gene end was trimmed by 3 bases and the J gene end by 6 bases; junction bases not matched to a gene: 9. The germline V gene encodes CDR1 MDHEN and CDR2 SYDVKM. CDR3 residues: CASSLLSGRANAGELFF. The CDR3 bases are TGTGCCAGCAGTTTGCTTAGCGGGAGGGCCAACGCCGGGGAGCTGTTTTTT.

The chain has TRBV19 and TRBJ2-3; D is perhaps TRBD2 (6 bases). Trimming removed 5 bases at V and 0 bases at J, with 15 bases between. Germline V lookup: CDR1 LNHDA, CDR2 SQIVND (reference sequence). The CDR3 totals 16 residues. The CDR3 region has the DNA TGTGCCAGTAGTCCCTGGGGGGAAGCCAGCACAGATACGCAGTATTTT. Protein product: CASSPWGEASTDTQYF.

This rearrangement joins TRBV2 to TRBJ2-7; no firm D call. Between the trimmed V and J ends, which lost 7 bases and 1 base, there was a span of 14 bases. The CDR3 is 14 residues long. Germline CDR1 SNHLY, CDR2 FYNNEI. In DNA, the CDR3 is TGTGCCAGCACCCAGGTCCTGGGGTCCTACGAGCAGTACTTC. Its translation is CASTQVLGSYEQYF. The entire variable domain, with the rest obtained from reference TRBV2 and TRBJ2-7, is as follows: EPEVTQTPSHQVTQMGQEVILRCVPISNHLYFYWYRQILGQKVEFLVSFYNNEISEKSEIFDDQFSVERPDGSNFTLKIRSTKLEDSAMYFCASTQVLGSYEQYFGPGTRLTVT.

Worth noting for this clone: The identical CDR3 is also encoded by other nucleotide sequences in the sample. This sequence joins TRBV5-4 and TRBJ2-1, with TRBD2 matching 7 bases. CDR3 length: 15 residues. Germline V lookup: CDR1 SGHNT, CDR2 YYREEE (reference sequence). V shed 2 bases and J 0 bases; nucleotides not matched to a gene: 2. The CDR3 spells CASSLGGSSYNEQFF. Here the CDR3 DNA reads TGTGCCAGCAGCTTAGGCGGGAGCTCCTACAATGAGCAGTTCTTC.

The chain's CDR3 is CASSPEARGYEQYF. CDR3 nucleotides: TGTGCCAGCTCACCAGAGGCTAGAGGCTACGAGCAGTACTTC. J is TRBJ2-7 and V is TRBV18; D unresolved. Germline lookup yields CDR1 KGHSH and CDR2 LQKENI. Trimming took 2 bases from V and 3 from J, leaving 11 bases between them. This CDR3 has 14 amino acids.

The CDR3 nucleotides are TGTGCCAGCAGCCAAGGGGGCTTTGAGGAGACCCAGTACTTC. Its protein is CASSQGGFEETQYF. The chain recombines TRBV11-2 with TRBJ2-5, with 7 bases fitting TRBD1. Trimming removed 5 bases from V and 5 bases from J; junction bases left unmatched: 8. CDR1 is SGHAT, CDR2 FQNNGV, per germline. This CDR3 has 14 amino acids.

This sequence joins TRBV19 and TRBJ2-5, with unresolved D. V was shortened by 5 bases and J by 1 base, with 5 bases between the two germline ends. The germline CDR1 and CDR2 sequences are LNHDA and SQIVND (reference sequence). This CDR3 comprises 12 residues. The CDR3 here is CASSGVQETQYF. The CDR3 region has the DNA TGTGCCAGTAGTGGCGTCCAAGAGACCCAGTACTTC.

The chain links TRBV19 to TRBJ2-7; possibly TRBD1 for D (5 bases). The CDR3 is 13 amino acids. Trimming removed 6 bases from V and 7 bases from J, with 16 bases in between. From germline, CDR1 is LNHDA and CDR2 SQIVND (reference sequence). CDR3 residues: CASREGVLGEQYF. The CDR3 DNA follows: TGTGCCAGTAGAGAAGGGGTCCTCGGGGAGCAGTACTTC.

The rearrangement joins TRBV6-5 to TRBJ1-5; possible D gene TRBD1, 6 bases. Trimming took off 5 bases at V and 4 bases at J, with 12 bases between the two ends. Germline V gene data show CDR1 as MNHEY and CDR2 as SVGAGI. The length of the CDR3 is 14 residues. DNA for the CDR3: TGTGCCAGCAGTCCCCGACAGGATAATCAGCCCCAGCATTTT. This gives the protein CASSPRQDNQPQHF.

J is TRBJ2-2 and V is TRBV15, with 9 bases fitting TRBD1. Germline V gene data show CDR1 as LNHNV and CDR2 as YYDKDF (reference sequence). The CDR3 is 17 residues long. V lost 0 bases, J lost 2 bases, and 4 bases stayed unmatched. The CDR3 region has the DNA TGTGCCACCAGCAGAGACGGGACAGGGACCAACACCGGGGAGCTGTTTTTT. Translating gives CATSRDGTGTNTGELFF.

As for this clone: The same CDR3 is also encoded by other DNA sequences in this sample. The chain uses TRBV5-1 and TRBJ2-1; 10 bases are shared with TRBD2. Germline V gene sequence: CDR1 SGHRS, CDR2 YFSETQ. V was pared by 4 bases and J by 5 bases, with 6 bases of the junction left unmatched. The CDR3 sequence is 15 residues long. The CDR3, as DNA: TGCGCCAGCAGCCTCGGACTAGCGGAGAACAATGAGCAGTTCTTC. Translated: CASSLGLAENNEQFF.

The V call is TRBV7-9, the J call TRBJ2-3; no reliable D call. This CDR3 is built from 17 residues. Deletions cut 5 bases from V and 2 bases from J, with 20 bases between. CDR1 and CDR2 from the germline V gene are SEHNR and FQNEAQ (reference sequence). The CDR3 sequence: CASSPAIRRTPTDTQYF. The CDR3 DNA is TGTGCCAGCAGCCCCGCCATCAGGAGAACCCCCACAGATACGCAGTATTTT. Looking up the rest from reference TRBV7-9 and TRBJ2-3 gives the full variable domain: DTGVSQNPRHKITKRGQNVTFRCDPISEHNRLYWYRQTLGQGPEFLTYFQNEAQLEKSRLLSDRFSAERPKGSFSTLEIQRTEQGDSAMYLCASSPAIRRTPTDTQYFGPGTRLTVL.

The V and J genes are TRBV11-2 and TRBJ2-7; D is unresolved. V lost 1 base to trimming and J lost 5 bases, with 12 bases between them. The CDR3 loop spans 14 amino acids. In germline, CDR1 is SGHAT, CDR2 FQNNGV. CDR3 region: CASSLVRLENEQYF. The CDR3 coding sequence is TGTGCCAGCAGCTTAGTGCGGCTAGAAAACGAGCAGTACTTC.

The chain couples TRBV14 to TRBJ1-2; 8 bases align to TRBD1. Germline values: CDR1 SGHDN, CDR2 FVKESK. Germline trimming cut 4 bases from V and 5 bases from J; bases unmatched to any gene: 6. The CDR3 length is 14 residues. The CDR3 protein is CASSPSDRAYGYTF. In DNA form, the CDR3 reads TGTGCCAGCAGCCCGTCGGACAGGGCATATGGCTACACCTTC.

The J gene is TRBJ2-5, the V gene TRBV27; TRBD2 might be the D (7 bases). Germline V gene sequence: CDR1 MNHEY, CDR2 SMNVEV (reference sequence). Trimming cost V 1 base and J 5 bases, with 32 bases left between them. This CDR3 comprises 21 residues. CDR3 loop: CASSLLGLTGGREGGRETQYF. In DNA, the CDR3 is TGTGCCAGCAGTTTATTGGGACTAACCGGGGGGCGTGAGGGAGGAAGGGAGACCCAGTACTTC.

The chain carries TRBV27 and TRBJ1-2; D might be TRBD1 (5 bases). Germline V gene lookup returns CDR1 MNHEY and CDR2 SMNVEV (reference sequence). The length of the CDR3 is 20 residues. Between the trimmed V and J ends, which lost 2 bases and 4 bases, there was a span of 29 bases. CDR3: CASSLMAFSGRGTRAYGYTF. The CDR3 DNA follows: TGTGCCAGCAGTTTAATGGCGTTCTCAGGCCGGGGGACCAGGGCCTATGGCTACACCTTC.

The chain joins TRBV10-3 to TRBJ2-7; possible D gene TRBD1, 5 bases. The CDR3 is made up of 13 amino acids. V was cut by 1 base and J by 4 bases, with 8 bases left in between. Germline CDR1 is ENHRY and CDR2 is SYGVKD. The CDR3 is CAISELDSYEQYF. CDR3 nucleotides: TGTGCCATCAGTGAGTTAGACAGTTACGAGCAGTACTTC.

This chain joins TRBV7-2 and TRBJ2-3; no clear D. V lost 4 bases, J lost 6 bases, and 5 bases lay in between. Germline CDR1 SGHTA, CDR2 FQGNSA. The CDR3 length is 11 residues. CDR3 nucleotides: TGTGCCAGCAGCTCCATGGATACGCAGTATTTT. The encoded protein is CASSSMDTQYF.

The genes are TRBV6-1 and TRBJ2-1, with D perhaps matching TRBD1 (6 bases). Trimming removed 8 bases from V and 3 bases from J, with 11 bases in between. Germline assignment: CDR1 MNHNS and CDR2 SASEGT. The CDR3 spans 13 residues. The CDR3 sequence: CASADRNYNEQFF. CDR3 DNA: TGTGCCAGCGCCGACAGGAACTACAATGAGCAGTTCTTC.

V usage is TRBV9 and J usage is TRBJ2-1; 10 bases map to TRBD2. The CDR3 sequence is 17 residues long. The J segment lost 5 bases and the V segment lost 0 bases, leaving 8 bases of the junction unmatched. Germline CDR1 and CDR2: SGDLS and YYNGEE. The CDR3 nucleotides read TGTGCCAGCAGCGTAGAGGTGGGGCTAGCGGGAGACAATGAGCAGTTCTTC. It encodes CASSVEVGLAGDNEQFF. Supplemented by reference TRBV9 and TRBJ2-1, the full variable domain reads DSGVTQTPKHLITATGQRVTLRCSPRSGDLSVYWYQQSLDQGLQFLIQYYNGEERAKGNILERFSAQQFPDLHSELNLSSLELGDSALYFCASSVEVGLAGDNEQFFGPGTRLTVL.

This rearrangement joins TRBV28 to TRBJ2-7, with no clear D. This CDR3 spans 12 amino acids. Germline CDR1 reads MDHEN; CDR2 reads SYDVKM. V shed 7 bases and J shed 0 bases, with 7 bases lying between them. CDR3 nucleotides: TGTGCCAGCATATCCCCCTCCTACGAGCAGTACTTC. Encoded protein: CASISPSYEQYF.

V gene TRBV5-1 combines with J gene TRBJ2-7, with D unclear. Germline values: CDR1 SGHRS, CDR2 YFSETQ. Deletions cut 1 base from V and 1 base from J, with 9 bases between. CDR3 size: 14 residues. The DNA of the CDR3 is TGCGCCAGCAGCTTGATACACCTATCCTACGAGCAGTACTTC. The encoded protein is CASSLIHLSYEQYF.

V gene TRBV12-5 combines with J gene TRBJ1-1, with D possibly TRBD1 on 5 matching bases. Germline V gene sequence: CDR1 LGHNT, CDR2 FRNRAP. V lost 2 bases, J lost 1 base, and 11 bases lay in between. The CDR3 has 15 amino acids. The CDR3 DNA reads TGTGCTAGTGGTTTGTTTGCTGGGACGAACACTGAAGCTTTCTTT. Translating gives CASGLFAGTNTEAFF.

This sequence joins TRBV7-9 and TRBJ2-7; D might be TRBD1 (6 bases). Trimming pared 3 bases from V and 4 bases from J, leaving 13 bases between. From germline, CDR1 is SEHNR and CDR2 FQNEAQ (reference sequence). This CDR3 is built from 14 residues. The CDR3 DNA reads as TGTGCCAGCAGCTTCGCCCAGGGGTGGTACGAGCAGTACTTC. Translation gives CASSFAQGWYEQYF.

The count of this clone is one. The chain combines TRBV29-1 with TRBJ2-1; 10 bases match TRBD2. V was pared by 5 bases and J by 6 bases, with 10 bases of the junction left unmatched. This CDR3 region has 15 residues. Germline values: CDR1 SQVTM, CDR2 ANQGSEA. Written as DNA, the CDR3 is TGCAGCGTTTCCTTCCTAGCGGGAGTATCCAATGAGCAGTTCTTC. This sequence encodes CSVSFLAGVSNEQFF.

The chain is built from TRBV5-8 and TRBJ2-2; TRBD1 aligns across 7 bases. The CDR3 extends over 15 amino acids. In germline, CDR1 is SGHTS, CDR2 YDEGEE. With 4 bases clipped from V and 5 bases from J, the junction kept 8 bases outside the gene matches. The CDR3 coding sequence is TGTGCCAGCAGCATCGGACAGGTTTTAACCGGGGAGCTGTTTTTT. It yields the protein CASSIGQVLTGELFF.

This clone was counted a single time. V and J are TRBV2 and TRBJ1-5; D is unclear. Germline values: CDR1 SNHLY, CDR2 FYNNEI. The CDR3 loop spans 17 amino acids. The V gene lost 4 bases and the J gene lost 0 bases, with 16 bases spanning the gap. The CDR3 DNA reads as TGTGCCAGCAGTGTGGAGATGAGCGGCTTTAGCAATCAGCCCCAGCATTTT. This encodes CASSVEMSGFSNQPQHF.

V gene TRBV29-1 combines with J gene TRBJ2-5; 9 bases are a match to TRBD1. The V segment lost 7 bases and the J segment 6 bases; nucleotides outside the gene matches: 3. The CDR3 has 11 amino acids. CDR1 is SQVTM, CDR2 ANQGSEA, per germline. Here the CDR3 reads CSAGQGKTQYF. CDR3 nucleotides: TGCAGCGCCGGACAGGGGAAGACCCAGTACTTC.